The 14 T cell receptor beta chains reported below all come from one sample, sequenced in a study of T-cell memory formation after mild COVID-19. Each CDR3 protein is one row after TCRdb ran MiXCR on the 5' RACE reads. Among fewer than 150,000 distinct CDR3 sequences listed, 20% to 25% were seen once. The sequenced sample was PBMCs or a T cell subset sorted from them (not recorded which). The origin of the receptors is a man aged 18 to 30 who had mild COVID-19 (a few samples of this study predate the infection). Cell type and time point are not known.

This clonotype has just a few counts. The genes are TRBV4-1 and TRBJ1-6, with D possibly matching TRBD1 (6 bases). The CDR3 length is 14 residues. V lost 3 bases, J lost 6 bases, and 9 bases lay in between. Germline lookup yields CDR1 MGHRA and CDR2 YSYEKL. The CDR3 nucleotides read TGCGCCAGCAGCCACCCGGACAGTAATTCACCCCTCCACTTT. Amino acids: CASSHPDSNSPLHF.

Here the CDR3 reads CASSARLGRETQYF. DNA of the CDR3: TGTGCCAGCAGTGCCAGACTGGGTCGAGAGACCCAGTACTTC. The chain employs TRBV6-2 or TRBV6-3 and TRBJ2-5; D remains unclear. V gave up 5 bases and J gave up 4 bases, with 14 bases separating them. CDR1 and CDR2 from the germline V gene are MNHEY and SVGEGT. CDR3 length: 14 amino acids.

This sequence joins TRBV20-1 and TRBJ1-2, with TRBD1 as a possible D gene (6 bases). In germline, CDR1 is DFQATT, CDR2 SNEGSKA (reference sequence). V lost 6 bases and J 4 bases, leaving 15 bases between the germline ends. This CDR3 has 13 residues. In nucleotides, the CDR3 is TGCAGTGCCAGGACAGACTCCTCCTATGGCTACACCTTC. Translating gives CSARTDSSYGYTF.

This clonotype is deemed medium-sized (0.01 to 0.1%). V gene TRBV7-9 combines with J gene TRBJ2-4, with D perhaps matching TRBD2 (6 bases). The germline V gene encodes CDR1 SEHNR and CDR2 FQNEAQ (reference sequence). Trimming took 5 bases from V and 0 from J, leaving 23 bases between them. This CDR3 spans 19 amino acids. This CDR3 is CASSGRGILLFEAKNIQYF. DNA for the CDR3: TGTGCCAGCAGCGGCCGGGGGATCCTCTTATTCGAAGCCAAAAACATTCAGTACTTC.

This clonotype was counted only a few times. The V gene is TRBV5-1, the J gene TRBJ1-1; D ambiguous. Trimming left V 0 bases short and J 1 base short, with 13 bases between. The V gene's germline CDR1 is SGHRS and CDR2 YFSETQ. This CDR3 is 16 amino acids long. In nucleotides, the CDR3 is TGCGCCAGCAGCTTGGGTCGGGGTCCGCCGAACACTGAAGCTTTCTTT. It codes for CASSLGRGPPNTEAFF. Full variable domain (missing parts from reference TRBV5-1 and TRBJ1-1): KAGVTQTPRYLIKTRGQQVTLSCSPISGHRSVSWYQQTPGQGLQFLFEYFSETQRNKGNFPGRFSGRQFSNSRSEMNVSTLELGDSALYLCASSLGRGPPNTEAFFGQGTRLTVV.

This clonotype was seen a few times. The rearrangement joins TRBV28 to TRBJ2-6, with D perhaps being TRBD1 or TRBD2 (5 bases each). In germline, CDR1 is MDHEN, CDR2 SYDVKM. The V end lost 2 bases, the J end lost 0 bases, and 14 bases lay between the germline ends. The CDR3 totals 18 residues. CDR3 DNA sequence: TGTGCCAGCAGTTTAGAGGGGTCAGTAAACTCTGGGGCCAACGTCCTGACTTTC. This encodes CASSLEGSVNSGANVLTF. Variable domain in full (rest from reference TRBV28 and TRBJ2-6): DVKVTQSSRYLVKRTGEKVFLECVQDMDHENMFWYRQDPGLGLRLIYFSYDVKMKEKGDIPEGYSVSREKKERFSLILESASTNQTSMYLCASSLEGSVNSGANVLTFGAGSRLTVL.

This clonotype was counted between two and nine times. The chain recombines TRBV28 with TRBJ2-7; weak D call: TRBD1 (6 bases). This CDR3 is 14 amino acids long. Per germline, CDR1 MDHEN and CDR2 SYDVKM. With 5 bases removed from V and 4 bases from J, the gap between germline ends came to 15 bases. CDR3 sequence: CASSQRTAPYEQYV. As DNA, the CDR3 is TGTGCCAGCAGTCAAAGGACAGCTCCTTACGAGCAGTACGTC.

The V gene is TRBV4-1, the J gene TRBJ2-3, with D unclear. The CDR3 loop spans 14 amino acids. Trimming removed 2 bases from V and 3 bases from J, with 9 bases in between. In germline, CDR1 is MGHRA, CDR2 YSYEKL. The CDR3 nucleotides read TGCGCCAGCAGCCAACGTACCCAGACAGATACGCAGTATTTT. Translating gives CASSQRTQTDTQYF.

The chain joins TRBV6-5 to TRBJ2-3; TRBD1 matches 8 bases. J lost 4 bases, V lost 5 bases, and 2 bases had no gene match. This CDR3 is 13 amino acids long. From germline, CDR1 is MNHEY and CDR2 SVGAGI. CDR3 loop: CASSQTGADTQYF. The CDR3 nucleotides read TGTGCCAGCAGTCAGACAGGGGCAGATACGCAGTATTTT.

The chain joins TRBV20-1 to TRBJ2-3; 15 nucleotides match TRBD2. Trimming removed 6 bases from V and 4 bases from J; junction bases left unmatched: 8. Germline V CDR1 and CDR2: DFQATT, SNEGSKA (reference sequence). CDR3 length: 16 amino acids. CDR3 sequence: CSARTSGRAGADTQYF. The CDR3 region has the DNA TGCAGTGCCAGGACTAGCGGGAGGGCCGGGGCAGATACGCAGTATTTT.

V gene TRBV4-1 combines with J gene TRBJ1-1; D is undetermined. Trimming took 3 bases from V and 4 from J, leaving 15 bases between them. Germline loops: CDR1 MGHRA, CDR2 YSYEKL. The CDR3 has 15 residues. The CDR3 region has the DNA TGCGCCAGCAGCCAGGTGGCACCCTCCAGCACTGAAGCTTTCTTT. Protein product: CASSQVAPSSTEAFF.

V and J are TRBV7-2 and TRBJ1-1, with a weak D call TRBD1 (6 bases). This CDR3 spans 13 amino acids. With 7 bases removed from V and 5 bases from J, the gap between germline ends came to 14 bases. Germline V gives CDR1 SGHTA, CDR2 FQGNSA. This CDR3 is CASITRRGTEAFF. In nucleotides, the CDR3 is TGTGCCAGCATCACTCGGAGGGGGACTGAAGCTTTCTTT.

This clonotype has a handful of counts. The chain couples TRBV27 to TRBJ2-7; maybe TRBD1 (5 bases). With 6 bases removed from V and 3 bases from J, the gap between germline ends came to 12 bases. The CDR3 has 13 amino acids. Germline V gives CDR1 MNHEY, CDR2 SMNVEV (reference sequence). CDR3 sequence reads: CASRPGRGYEQYF. As DNA, the CDR3 is TGTGCCAGCAGACCAGGGCGAGGCTACGAGCAGTACTTC.

The V gene is TRBV20-1, the J gene TRBJ2-7, with D possibly TRBD1 on 5 matching bases. Looked up from germline, CDR1 is DFQATT and CDR2 is SNEGSKA (reference sequence). The V end lost 3 bases, the J end lost 0 bases, and 12 bases lay between the germline ends. The CDR3 runs to 14 residues. This chain's CDR3 is CSASNSDSSYEQYF. The CDR3 nucleotides read TGCAGTGCTAGTAACAGTGACAGCTCCTACGAGCAGTACTTC.